A selection of T cell receptor beta chains follows, all from one sample in a study of T cell repertoires in cytomegalovirus infection. TCRdb recomputed calls from the reads with MiXCR, one row per CDR3 protein. The sample lists hundreds of thousands of distinct CDR3 sequences, around 29% occurring once. No antigen has been identified for these receptors. The sequencing here drew on cultured CD8+ T cells from PBMCs, taken from culture after CMV antigen stimulation. The receptors originated from a human donor in good health (CMV status not recorded). Some clones in this sample may be carry-over from other donors' samples. Both conserved end residues are part of each CDR3. Fields, in order: V gene, clone size, J gene, D gene, CDR3 protein, CDR3 DNA. The D gene is left open where the match is weak. Only part of the rows carry a size: once, few, many, or a class if the clone is expanded.

>TRBV9|NA|TRBJ2-1|NA
CASSVGSDNEQFF
TGTGCCAGCAGCGTAGGGTCGGACAATGAGCAGTTCTTC
>TRBV5-4|few|TRBJ2-1|NA
CASSRPGGEQFF
TGTGCCAGCAGCCGGCCCGGGGGTGAGCAGTTCTTC
>TRBV5-4|NA|TRBJ2-3|NA
CASSLRQETSTDTQYF
TGTGCCAGCAGCTTGAGACAGGAGACTAGCACAGATACGCAGTATTTT
>TRBV4-1|NA|TRBJ2-5|NA
CASSPDGRPLQETQYF
TGTGCCAGCAGCCCCGATGGCAGGCCCCTCCAAGAGACCCAGTACTTC
>TRBV12-3/TRBV12-4|few|TRBJ2-3|TRBD1
CASRDRVPDTQYF
TGTGCCAGCAGGGACAGGGTTCCTGATACGCAGTATTTT
>TRBV6-6|few|TRBJ2-1|TRBD2
CASSSNRLAGGHSLYNEQFF
TGTGCCAGCAGTTCAAACCGACTAGCGGGGGGGCATTCCCTCTACAATGAGCAGTTCTTC
>TRBV19|NA|TRBJ1-6|NA
CATPSLGGALNSPLHF
TGTGCTACCCCCTCCCTCGGGGGGGCGCTGAATTCACCCCTCCACTTT
>TRBV5-1|NA|TRBJ2-3|NA
CASSLEDPLGTDTQYF
TGCGCCAGCAGCTTGGAGGACCCCTTGGGGACAGATACGCAGTATTTT
>TRBV11-2|few|TRBJ1-5|TRBD1
CASSLDIQGYQPQHF
TGTGCCAGCAGCTTAGATATACAGGGGTATCAGCCCCAGCATTTT
>TRBV6-2/TRBV6-3|NA|TRBJ2-2|NA
CASKGQATGELFF
TGTGCCAGCAAAGGACAAGCAACCGGGGAGCTGTTTTTT
>TRBV12-3/TRBV12-4|NA|TRBJ2-2|NA
CAATGYTGELFF
TGTGCCGCAACAGGATACACCGGGGAGCTGTTTTTT
>TRBV7-8|many|TRBJ2-2|NA
CASPSWDTGELFF
TGTGCCAGCCCGTCTTGGGACACCGGGGAGCTGTTTTTT
>TRBV7-9|few|TRBJ2-5|NA
CASSLPGTVTQYF
TGTGCCAGCAGTCTCCCTGGGACGGTGACCCAGTACTTC
>TRBV6-6|NA|TRBJ2-1|NA
CASSLDGNYNEQFF
TGTGCCAGCAGTTTGGACGGAAACTACAATGAGCAGTTCTTC
>TRBV2|NA|TRBJ2-7|NA
CASKDEGSVYEQYF
TGTGCCAGCAAAGACGAGGGCTCGGTCTACGAGCAGTACTTC
>TRBV24-1|NA|TRBJ2-2|NA
CATSDLPSGLGGELFF
TGTGCCACCAGTGATTTGCCCAGCGGTCTCGGCGGGGAGCTGTTTTTT
>TRBV12-3/TRBV12-4|few|TRBJ2-1|NA
CASSFELGHVYNEQFF
TGTGCCAGCAGTTTTGAACTTGGACATGTATACAATGAGCAGTTCTTC
>TRBV7-6|many|TRBJ2-2|NA
CASSSGRDAQTGELFF
TGTGCCAGCAGCTCAGGCCGGGACGCTCAGACCGGGGAGCTGTTTTTT
>TRBV6-1|many|TRBJ1-1|NA
CASSEEGNTEAFF
TGTGCCAGCAGTGAAGAGGGGAACACTGAAGCTTTCTTT
>TRBV7-2|NA|TRBJ2-2|NA
CASSLAEGPTEELFF
TGTGCCAGCAGCTTAGCGGAGGGACCAACAGAGGAGCTGTTTTTT
>TRBV12-3/TRBV12-4|few|TRBJ1-4|NA
CASSLSPDYNEKLFF
TGTGCCAGCAGTTTATCCCCGGACTATAATGAAAAACTGTTTTTT
>TRBV15|NA|TRBJ2-1|NA
CATSRDRFRRWPTGGNEQFF
TGTGCCACCAGCAGAGATCGGTTTCGCAGGTGGCCTACCGGGGGCAATGAGCAGTTCTTC
>TRBV7-9|NA|TRBJ2-1|NA
CASSLLGVSGEQFF
TGTGCCAGCAGCTTATTGGGGGTTAGTGGTGAGCAGTTCTTC
>TRBV7-2|many|TRBJ2-5|NA
CASSLLYGGRGETQYF
TGTGCCAGCAGCTTGCTTTATGGGGGGAGGGGGGAGACCCAGTACTTC
>TRBV18|NA|TRBJ1-5|TRBD1
CASSPTGDGNQPQHF
TGTGCCAGCTCACCGACAGGGGACGGCAATCAGCCCCAGCATTTT
>TRBV7-2|many|TRBJ2-3|TRBD2
CASSPGTSDTDTQYF
TGTGCCAGCAGTCCCGGGACTAGCGACACAGATACGCAGTATTTT
>TRBV2|NA|TRBJ1-1|TRBD1
CASTGTGGHGNTEAFF
TGTGCCAGCACTGGGACAGGGGGACATGGGAACACTGAAGCTTTCTTT
>TRBV19|NA|TRBJ2-2|TRBD1
CASTMRGRNTGELFF
TGTGCCAGTACAATGAGGGGGCGCAACACCGGGGAGCTGTTTTTT
>TRBV4-2|NA|TRBJ1-6|NA
CASSPLGGDNSPLHF
TGTGCCAGCAGCCCACTAGGGGGGGATAATTCACCCCTCCACTTT
>TRBV3-1|NA|TRBJ2-2|TRBD2
CASNLAGGTGELFF
TGTGCCAGCAACCTTGCGGGGGGAACCGGGGAGCTGTTTTTT
>TRBV6-6|many|TRBJ2-3|TRBD1
CASSPDRVGTDTQYF
TGTGCCAGCAGTCCCGACAGGGTTGGCACAGATACGCAGTATTTT
>TRBV7-9|NA|TRBJ2-1|NA
CASSLAADHNEQFF
TGTGCCAGCAGCTTAGCTGCAGATCACAATGAGCAGTTCTTC
>TRBV6-1|few|TRBJ2-5|TRBD1
CASSEFPLTGGQATQYF
TGTGCCAGCAGTGAGTTCCCCTTGACAGGGGGCCAGGCGACCCAGTACTTC
>TRBV2|NA|TRBJ1-2|NA
CASSRHGARGYTF
TGTGCCAGCAGCAGACACGGTGCGAGAGGCTACACCTTC
>TRBV12-3/TRBV12-4|NA|TRBJ2-3|NA
CASSSHRDTQYF
TGTGCCAGCAGTTCCCATAGGGATACGCAGTATTTT
>TRBV19|NA|TRBJ2-5|NA
CASSPRGRYDEETQYF
TGTGCCAGTAGCCCCCGGGGCAGATACGACGAAGAGACCCAGTACTTC
>TRBV19|NA|TRBJ1-2|TRBD1
CASTPGQGPPYGYTF
TGTGCCAGTACCCCGGGACAGGGGCCCCCCTATGGCTACACCTTC
>TRBV4-1|NA|TRBJ1-2|TRBD1
CASSRETGVYGYTF
TGCGCCAGCAGCCGAGAGACAGGGGTCTATGGCTACACCTTC
>TRBV6-6|few|TRBJ2-3|TRBD2
CASSFGLAGGLISTQYF
TGTGCCAGCAGTTTCGGACTAGCGGGGGGGCTAATCAGTACGCAGTATTTT
>TRBV28|NA|TRBJ2-5|NA
CASSPGLNWGYQETQYF
TGTGCCAGCAGCCCAGGACTGAATTGGGGGTACCAAGAGACCCAGTACTTC
>TRBV7-9|NA|TRBJ2-5|NA
CASSLDFTVQETQYF
TGTGCCAGCAGCTTAGACTTCACAGTACAAGAGACCCAGTACTTC
>TRBV29-1|NA|TRBJ1-1|NA
CSVEPGYTEAFF
TGCAGCGTTGAACCGGGGTACACTGAAGCTTTCTTT
>TRBV20-1|once|TRBJ2-1|NA
CSADPDPGPYNEQFF
TGCAGTGCTGATCCGGACCCTGGCCCATACAATGAGCAGTTCTTC
>TRBV7-6|NA|TRBJ2-7|NA
CASSHQGLVYEQYF
TGTGCCAGCAGCCATCAGGGATTGGTCTACGAGCAGTACTTC
>TRBV6-2/TRBV6-3|few|TRBJ1-5|NA
CASIDPRDGWSNQPQHF
TGTGCCAGCATCGACCCCCGGGACGGCTGGAGCAATCAGCCCCAGCATTTT
>TRBV6-8|NA|TRBJ1-4|TRBD1
CADPGTVNEKLFF
TGTGCCGACCCGGGGACAGTTAATGAAAAACTGTTTTTT